The clone carrying this TCR beta chain appeared a few times. The antigen is undetermined. V was cut by 8 bases and J by 5 bases, with 14 bases left in between. CDR1 and CDR2 (germline): SGHTA, FQGNSA. The CDR3 runs 13 residues. These data are taken from a study of blood T cells in healthy people across ages. Healthy individuals of Caucasian origin from Russia, aged roughly 6 to 100, served as donors. Total RNA extraction produced at least 5 micrograms (per sample) for the study. The authors ran a second PCR of about 6 to 11 cycles using a sample-barcoded 5' primer and a J-beta primer mix. One entry per CDR3 protein results from TCRdb running MiXCR on the 5' RACE reads. The sample holds fewer than 2,000,000 distinct CDR3 sequences, about two fifths seen once. The study's findings and limits: The fall in TCR beta diversity per million T cells was roughly linear with age.

The rearrangement joins TRBV7-2 to TRBJ2-3; D perhaps matches TRBD2 (5 bases). The sequencing sample was made of blood. This sequence was found in a human donor in good health. Written as DNA, the CDR3 is TGTGCCAGCGGACCTGAGGCGGGAGATACGCAGTATTTT. Protein product: CASGPEAGDTQYF.